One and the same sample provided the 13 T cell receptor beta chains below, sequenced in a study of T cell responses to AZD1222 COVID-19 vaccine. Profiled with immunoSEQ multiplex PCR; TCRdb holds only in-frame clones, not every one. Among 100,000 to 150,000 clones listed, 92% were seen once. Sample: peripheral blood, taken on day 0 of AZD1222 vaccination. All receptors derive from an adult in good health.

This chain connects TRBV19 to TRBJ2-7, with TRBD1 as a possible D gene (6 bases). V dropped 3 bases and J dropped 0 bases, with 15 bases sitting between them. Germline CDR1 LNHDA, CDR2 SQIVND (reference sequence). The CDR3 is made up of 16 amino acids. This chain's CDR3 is CASSIFGQRGSYEQYF. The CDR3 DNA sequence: TGTGCCAGTAGTATCTTCGGACAGCGAGGCTCCTACGAGCAGTACTTC.

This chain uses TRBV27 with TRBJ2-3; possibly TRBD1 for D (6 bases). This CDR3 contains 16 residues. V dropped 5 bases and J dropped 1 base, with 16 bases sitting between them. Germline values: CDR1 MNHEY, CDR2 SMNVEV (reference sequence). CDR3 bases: TGTGCCAGCAGTCGAGCAGCAGGGGTGGGCACAGATACGCAGTATTTT. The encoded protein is CASSRAAGVGTDTQYF.

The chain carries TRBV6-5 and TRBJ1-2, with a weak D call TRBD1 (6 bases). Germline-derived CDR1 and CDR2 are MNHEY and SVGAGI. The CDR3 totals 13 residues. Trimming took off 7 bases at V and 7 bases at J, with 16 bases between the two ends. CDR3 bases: TGTGCCAGCACCCCAGACAGGCGCGGTGGCTACACCTTC. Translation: CASTPDRRGGYTF.

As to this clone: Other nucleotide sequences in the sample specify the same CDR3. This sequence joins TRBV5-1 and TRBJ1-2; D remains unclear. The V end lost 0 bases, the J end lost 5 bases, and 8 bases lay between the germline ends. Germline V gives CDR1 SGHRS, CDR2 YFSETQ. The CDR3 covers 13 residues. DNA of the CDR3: TGCGCCAGCAGCTTGGACCTGGTATATGGCTACACCTTC. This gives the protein CASSLDLVYGYTF.

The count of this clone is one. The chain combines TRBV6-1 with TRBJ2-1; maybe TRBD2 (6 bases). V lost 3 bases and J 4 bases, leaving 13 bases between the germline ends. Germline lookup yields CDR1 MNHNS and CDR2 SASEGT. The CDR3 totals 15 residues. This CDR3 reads CASSDEAGGYNEQFF. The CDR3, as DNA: TGTGCCAGCAGTGATGAAGCCGGGGGATACAATGAGCAGTTCTTC.

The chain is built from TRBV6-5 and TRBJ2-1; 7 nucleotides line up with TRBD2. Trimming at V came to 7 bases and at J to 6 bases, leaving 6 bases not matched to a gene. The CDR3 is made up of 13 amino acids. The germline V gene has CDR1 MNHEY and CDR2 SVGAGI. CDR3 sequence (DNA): TGTGCCAGCACCCAGCCGGGGGGCAATGAGCAGTTCTTC. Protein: CASTQPGGNEQFF.

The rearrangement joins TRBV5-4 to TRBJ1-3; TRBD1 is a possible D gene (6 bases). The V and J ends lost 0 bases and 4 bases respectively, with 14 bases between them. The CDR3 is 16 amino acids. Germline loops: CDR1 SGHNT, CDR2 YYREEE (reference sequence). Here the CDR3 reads CASSLGPGAEGNTIYF. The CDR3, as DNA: TGTGCCAGCAGCTTGGGCCCGGGGGCTGAGGGAAACACCATATATTTT.

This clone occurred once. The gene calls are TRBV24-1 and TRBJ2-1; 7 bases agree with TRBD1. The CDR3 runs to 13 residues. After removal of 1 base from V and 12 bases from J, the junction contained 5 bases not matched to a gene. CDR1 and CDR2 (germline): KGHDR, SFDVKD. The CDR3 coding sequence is TGTGCCACCAGTGATTTTCCTAACAGGGGGCAGTTCTTC. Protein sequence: CATSDFPNRGQFF.

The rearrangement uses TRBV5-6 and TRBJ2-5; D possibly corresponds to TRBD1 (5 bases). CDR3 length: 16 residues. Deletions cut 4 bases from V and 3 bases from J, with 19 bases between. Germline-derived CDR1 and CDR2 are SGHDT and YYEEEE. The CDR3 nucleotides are TGTGCCAGCAGCCCCTCGGGTCGGCAGGGTAAAGAGACCCAGTACTTC. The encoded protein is CASSPSGRQGKETQYF.

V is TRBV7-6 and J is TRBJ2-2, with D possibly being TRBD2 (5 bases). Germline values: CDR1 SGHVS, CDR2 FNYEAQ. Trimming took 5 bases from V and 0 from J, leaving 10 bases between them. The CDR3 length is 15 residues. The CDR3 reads CASSPAVSNTGELFF. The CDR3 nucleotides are TGTGCCAGCAGCCCAGCGGTTTCGAACACCGGGGAGCTGTTTTTT.

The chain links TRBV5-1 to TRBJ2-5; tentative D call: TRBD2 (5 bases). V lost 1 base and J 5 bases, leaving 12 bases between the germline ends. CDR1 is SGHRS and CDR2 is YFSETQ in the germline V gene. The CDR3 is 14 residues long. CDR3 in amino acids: CASSLSTPGETQYF. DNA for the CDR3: TGCGCCAGCAGCTTGTCTACCCCGGGGGAGACCCAGTACTTC.

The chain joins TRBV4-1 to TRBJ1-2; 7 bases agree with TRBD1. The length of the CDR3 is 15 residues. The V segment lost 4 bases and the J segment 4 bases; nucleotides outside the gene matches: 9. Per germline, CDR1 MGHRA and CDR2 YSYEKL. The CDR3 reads CASSRTDRAGYGYTF. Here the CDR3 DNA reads TGCGCCAGCAGCCGAACCGACAGGGCTGGCTATGGCTACACCTTC.

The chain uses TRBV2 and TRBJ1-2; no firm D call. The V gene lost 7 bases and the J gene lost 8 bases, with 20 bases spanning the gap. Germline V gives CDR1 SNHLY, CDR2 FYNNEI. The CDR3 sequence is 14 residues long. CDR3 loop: CASTRSPDFQGYTF. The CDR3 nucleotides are TGTGCCAGCACCCGTTCTCCCGACTTTCAAGGCTACACCTTC.